These T cell receptor beta chains were read from a single sample in a study of blood T cells in healthy people across ages. TCRdb fed the 5' RACE reads into MiXCR, producing one record per CDR3 protein. This sample has 800,000 or so distinct CDR3 sequences, with around two thirds found just once. The sequencing sample was made of blood. These receptors were obtained from a man younger than 45 in good health. Both conserved end residues are part of each CDR3. Fields, in order: J gene, V gene, D gene, clone size, CDR3 DNA, CDR3 protein. D genes are given only for firm matches. Expanded clones are given a class, and other clones once, few, many or no size at all.

TRBJ2-3,TRBV11-2,NA,NA,TGTGCCAGCAGCCTTGATAGGACTATTGTTACGCAGTATTTT,CASSLDRTIVTQYF
TRBJ2-5,TRBV10-3,NA,NA,TGTGCCATCAGTTTAGGACCTGGGGAGACCCAGTACTTC,CAISLGPGETQYF
TRBJ1-2,TRBV3-1,NA,few,TGTGCCAGCAGCCAAGATACGGGGGTTAGCTATGGCTACACCTTC,CASSQDTGVSYGYTF
TRBJ2-1,TRBV9,NA,NA,TGTGCCAGCGGGGGGGGCAGAACCTACAATGAGCAGTTCTTC,CASGGGRTYNEQFF
TRBJ2-1,TRBV29-1,NA,NA,TGCAGCGTTGATGGACCTGGGGATTTTAATGAGCAGTTCTTC,CSVDGPGDFNEQFF
TRBJ1-5,TRBV29-1,TRBD1,NA,TGCAGCGTTGTACAGGGGGATCAGCCCCAGCATTTT,CSVVQGDQPQHF
TRBJ2-5,TRBV7-2,NA,few,TGTGCCAGCAGCTTTGGAGCCTTTAAAGAGACCCAGTACTTC,CASSFGAFKETQYF
TRBJ2-5,TRBV12-3/TRBV12-4,NA,NA,TGTGCCAGCAGTTTTTTCGGGGGCGAAGAGACCCAGTACTTC,CASSFFGGEETQYF
TRBJ1-2,TRBV3-1,NA,NA,TGTGCCAGCAGCCAAGGTACAGGACCGCTTATCTATGGCTACACCTTC,CASSQGTGPLIYGYTF
TRBJ2-3,TRBV5-5,NA,NA,TGTGCCAGCAGCTTGGTAGCGGACGTTAGCACAGATACGCAGTATTTT,CASSLVADVSTDTQYF
TRBJ1-5,TRBV29-1,TRBD1,NA,TGCAGCGTGCAGACAGGGGGTAATCAGCCCCAGCATTTT,CSVQTGGNQPQHF
TRBJ1-2,TRBV20-1,TRBD1,NA,TGCAGTGCTTGGACAGGGGCTCACTATGGCTACACCTTC,CSAWTGAHYGYTF
TRBJ2-2,TRBV6-2/TRBV6-3,NA,once,TGTGCCAGCAGTTATTTGGGCGAGAACACCGGGGAGCTGTTTTTT,CASSYLGENTGELFF
TRBJ2-1,TRBV27,TRBD2,NA,TGTGCCAGCAGTTCAAGCGGGAGTCTGTTCTTC,CASSSSGSLFF
TRBJ2-3,TRBV11-2,TRBD1,NA,TGTGCCAGCAGCTTAAGGGGACAGGGAGCGGATACGCAGTATTTT,CASSLRGQGADTQYF
TRBJ2-2,TRBV10-3,NA,NA,TGTGCCATCAGTGAGCCCTGGGGGCTAGCGGTCACCGGGGAGCTGTTTTTT,CAISEPWGLAVTGELFF
TRBJ2-3,TRBV7-9,NA,NA,TGTGCCACTCAGGGGAAGCTGTACACAGATACGCAGTATTTT,CATQGKLYTDTQYF
TRBJ2-5,TRBV27,TRBD1,few,TGTGCCAGCAGTGAGGGGGCCAGTTGGTACCAGGAGACCCAGTACTTC,CASSEGASWYQETQYF
TRBJ2-3,TRBV6-2/TRBV6-3,TRBD1,NA,TGTGCCAGCAGGAGACCGACAGGGTTCGCAGATACGCAGTATTTT,CASRRPTGFADTQYF
TRBJ2-1,TRBV12-3/TRBV12-4,TRBD1,NA,TGTGCCAGCAGGGGACAGGGTACCTACAATGAGCAGTTCTTC,CASRGQGTYNEQFF
TRBJ2-5,TRBV7-9,TRBD1,NA,TGTGCCAGCGGCCTACGGGACAGCTCGAAAGAGACCCAGTACTTC,CASGLRDSSKETQYF
TRBJ1-6,TRBV7-2,NA,NA,TGTGCCAGCAGCTTAGCGTCTTGGCAGCTCTTGAATTCACCCCTCCACTTT,CASSLASWQLLNSPLHF
TRBJ2-5,TRBV4-3,NA,NA,TGCGCCAGCAGCCCAACGAATAGCGGGACCCAGTACTTC,CASSPTNSGTQYF
TRBJ2-6,TRBV7-3,TRBD2,NA,TGTGCCAGCAGCTTCCTAGCGGGGGAGTCTGGGGCCAACGTCCTGACTTTC,CASSFLAGESGANVLTF
TRBJ2-2,TRBV7-7,TRBD2,NA,TGTGCCTCAGGGGTAGCGGGGGAGACGAACACCGGGGAGCTGTTTTTT,CASGVAGETNTGELFF
TRBJ2-1,TRBV20-1,TRBD2,NA,TGCAGTGCGGTCCAAGGGACTAGCGGGGGTATTCGTGAGTTCTTC,CSAVQGTSGGIREFF
TRBJ2-4,TRBV6-2/TRBV6-3,NA,few,TGTGCCAGCACCCGAGGGGACACGCAGGAGTACTTC,CASTRGDTQEYF
TRBJ2-1,TRBV6-1,TRBD2,few,TGTGCCAGCAGGCCGGGGGGGTGGAAAAATGAGCAGTTCTTC,CASRPGGWKNEQFF
TRBJ2-5,TRBV15,NA,NA,TGTGCCACCAGCAGAGTCGTGGAGGAGACCCAGTACTTC,CATSRVVEETQYF
TRBJ1-3,TRBV12-3/TRBV12-4,TRBD1,few,TGTGCCAGCAGTTTGCCCACAGGGGAACCTGGAAACACCATATATTTT,CASSLPTGEPGNTIYF
TRBJ2-5,TRBV27,NA,NA,TGTGCCAGCAGTCTGGAGGCAGGTAATGAGCAGTACTTC,CASSLEAGNEQYF
TRBJ2-3,TRBV12-3/TRBV12-4,NA,NA,TGTGCCAGCAGCCCGGACTCGTACTCAGGGTATTTT,CASSPDSYSGYF
TRBJ1-3,TRBV4-3,TRBD1,NA,TGCGCCAGCAGCCAAGATCCCCAGGGGGCGAGAAACACCATATATTTT,CASSQDPQGARNTIYF
TRBJ2-5,TRBV6-5,NA,few,TGTGCCAGCAGTGGAACAGGGAACGCGATGGAGACCCAGTACTTC,CASSGTGNAMETQYF
TRBJ2-5,TRBV11-2,NA,NA,TGTGCCAGCAGCTTACAGGAGGAGACCCAGTACTTC,CASSLQEETQYF